A selection of T cell receptor beta chains follows, all from one sample in a study of cytomegalovirus exposure and HLA in healthy donors. TCRdb keeps only in-frame clones here, not all; method: immunoSEQ multiplex PCR. The sample contains about 160,000 clones, around 76% of which appear only once. The specimen sequenced was PBMCs. These receptors were obtained from a girl aged 5 to 17 in good health and CMV-seropositive. Both conserved end residues are part of each CDR3. The order of the fields is J gene, D gene, V gene, clone size, CDR3 DNA, CDR3 protein. A D gene is named only where the DNA matches it firmly. A clone size is listed for some rows: how often the clone was seen (once, few, many), or a class if it is expanded.

TRBJ2-3	TRBD2	TRBV4-2	NA	TGTGCCAGCAGCCAAGCGCTAGCGGGGCACACAGATACGCAGTATTTT	CASSQALAGHTDTQYF
TRBJ1-4	NA	TRBV2	NA	TGTGCCTGGGGGGGTGCTAATGAAAAACTGTTTTTT	CAWGGANEKLFF
TRBJ2-1	TRBD2	TRBV2	once	TGTGCCGCGGCCGGGACTAGCGGGAACAATGAGCAGTTCTTC	CAAAGTSGNNEQFF
TRBJ2-2	NA	TRBV6-5	NA	TGTGCCAGCAGTTACGAGACGAACACCGGGGAGCTGTTTTTT	CASSYETNTGELFF
TRBJ2-3	NA	TRBV10-3	NA	TGTGCCATCAGAACCGGGACAACTAGCACAGATACGCAGTATTTT	CAIRTGTTSTDTQYF
TRBJ2-1	TRBD1	TRBV6-5	NA	TGTGCCAGCAGTTTGACCACGGGACAGGGTTACAATGAGCAGTTCTTC	CASSLTTGQGYNEQFF
TRBJ1-2	TRBD1	TRBV19	NA	TGTGCCAGTAGTTCCCGGGCAGATGGGACAGGCTATGGCTACACCTTC	CASSSRADGTGYGYTF
TRBJ1-4	NA	TRBV5-1	NA	TGCGCCAGCAGCTTGGCCCTAGTGGGCGGGCCAACTAATGAAAAACTGTTTTTT	CASSLALVGGPTNEKLFF
TRBJ2-7	TRBD1	TRBV11-2	NA	TGTGCCAGCAGAAAACTCCGGGACAGGGGTTACGAGCAGTACTTC	CASRKLRDRGYEQYF
TRBJ2-7	TRBD2	TRBV28	NA	TGTGCCAGCAGCGATCCCGGGACTAGATCCTACGAGCAGTACTTC	CASSDPGTRSYEQYF
TRBJ2-1	NA	TRBV5-1	NA	TGCGCCAGCAGCCCGGACTCGACACTCAATGAGCAGTTCTTC	CASSPDSTLNEQFF